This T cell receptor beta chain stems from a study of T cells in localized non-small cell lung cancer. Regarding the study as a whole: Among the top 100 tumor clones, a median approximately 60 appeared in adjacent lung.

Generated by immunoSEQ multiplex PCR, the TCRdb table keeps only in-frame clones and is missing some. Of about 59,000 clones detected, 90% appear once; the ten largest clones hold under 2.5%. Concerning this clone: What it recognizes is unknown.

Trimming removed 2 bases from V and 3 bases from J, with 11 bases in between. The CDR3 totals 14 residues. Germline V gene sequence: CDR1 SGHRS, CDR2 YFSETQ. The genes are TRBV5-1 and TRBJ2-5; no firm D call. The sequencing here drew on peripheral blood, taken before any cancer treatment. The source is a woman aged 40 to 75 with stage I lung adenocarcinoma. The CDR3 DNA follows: TGCGCCAGCAGCTTAGATGGCAGTGAAGAGACCCAGTACTTC. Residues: CASSLDGSEETQYF.